This T cell receptor beta chain originates from a study of T cell responses to AZD1222 COVID-19 vaccine. Sequenced by immunoSEQ multiplex PCR; TCRdb stores in-frame clones only, minus some. The sample contains 180,000 or so clones, 92% of which appear only once. V gave up 2 bases and J gave up 0 bases; unmatched junction bases: 11. CDR1 MNHEY and CDR2 SMNVEV come from the germline V gene (reference sequence). The CDR3 loop spans 19 amino acids. Comments on this clone: Antigen specificity is unknown.

Study-wide findings and caveats: The reported proportion of spike-specific TCRs targeting unmutated variant regions was nearly half. Mostly white British, mostly female donors; authors suggested clonal diversity may be underestimated.

Sequencing was performed on peripheral blood, taken 28 days after the second AZD1222 dose. This sequence originates from an adult who received the AZD1222 COVID-19 vaccine. The chain uses TRBV27 and TRBJ2-2, with 8 bases matching TRBD1. In DNA form, the CDR3 reads TGTGCCAGCAGTTTAATCACCCCACAGGGGGATCCGAACACCGGGGAGCTGTTTTTT. Its protein product is CASSLITPQGDPNTGELFF.